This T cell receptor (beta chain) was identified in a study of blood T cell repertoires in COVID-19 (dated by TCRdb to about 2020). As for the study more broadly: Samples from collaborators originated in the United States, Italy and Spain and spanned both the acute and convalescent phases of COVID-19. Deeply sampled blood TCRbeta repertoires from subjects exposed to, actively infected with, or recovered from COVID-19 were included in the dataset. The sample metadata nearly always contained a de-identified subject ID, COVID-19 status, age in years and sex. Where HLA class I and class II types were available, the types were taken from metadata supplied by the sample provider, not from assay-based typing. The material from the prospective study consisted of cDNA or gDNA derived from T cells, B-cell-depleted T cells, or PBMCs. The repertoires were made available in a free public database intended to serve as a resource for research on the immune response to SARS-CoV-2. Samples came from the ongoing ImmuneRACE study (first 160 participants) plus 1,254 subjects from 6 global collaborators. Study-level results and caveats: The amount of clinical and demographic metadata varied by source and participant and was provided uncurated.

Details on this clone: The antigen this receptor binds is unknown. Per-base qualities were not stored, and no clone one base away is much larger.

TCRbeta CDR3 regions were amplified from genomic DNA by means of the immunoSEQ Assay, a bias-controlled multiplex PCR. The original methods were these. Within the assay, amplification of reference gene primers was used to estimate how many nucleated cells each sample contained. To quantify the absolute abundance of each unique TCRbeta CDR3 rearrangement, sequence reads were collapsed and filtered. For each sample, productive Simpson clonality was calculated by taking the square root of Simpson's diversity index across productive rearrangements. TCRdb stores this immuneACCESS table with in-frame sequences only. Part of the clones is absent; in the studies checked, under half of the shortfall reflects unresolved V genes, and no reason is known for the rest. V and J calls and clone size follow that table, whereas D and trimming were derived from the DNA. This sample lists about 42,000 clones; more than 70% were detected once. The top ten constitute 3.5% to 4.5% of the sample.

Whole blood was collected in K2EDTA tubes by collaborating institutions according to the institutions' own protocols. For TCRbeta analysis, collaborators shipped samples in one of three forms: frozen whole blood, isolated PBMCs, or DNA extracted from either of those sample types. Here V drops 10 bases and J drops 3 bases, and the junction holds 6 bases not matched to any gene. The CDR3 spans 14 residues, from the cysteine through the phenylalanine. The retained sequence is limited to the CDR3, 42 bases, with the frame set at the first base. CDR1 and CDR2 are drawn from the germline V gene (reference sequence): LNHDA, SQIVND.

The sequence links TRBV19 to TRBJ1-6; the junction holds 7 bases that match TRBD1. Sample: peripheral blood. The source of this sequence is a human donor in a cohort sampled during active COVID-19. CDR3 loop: CATTGRNYNSPLHF. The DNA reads TGTGCCACGACAGGGAGAAACTATAATTCACCCCTCCACTTT.